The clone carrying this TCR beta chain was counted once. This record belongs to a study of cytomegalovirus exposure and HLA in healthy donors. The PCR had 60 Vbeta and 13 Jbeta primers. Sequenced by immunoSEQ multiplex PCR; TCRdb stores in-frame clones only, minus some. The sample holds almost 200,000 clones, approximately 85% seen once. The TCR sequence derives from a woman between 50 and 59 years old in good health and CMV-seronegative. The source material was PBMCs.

CDR3: CASSGQANTEAFF. Written as DNA, the CDR3 is TGTGCCAGTAGCGGACAGGCTAACACTGAAGCTTTCTTT. This rearrangement joins TRBV19 to TRBJ1-1, with 7 bases matching TRBD1. V lost 6 bases, J lost 2 bases, and 3 bases stayed unmatched. Per germline, CDR1 LNHDA and CDR2 SQIVND (reference sequence). The CDR3 spans 13 residues. The entire variable domain, with the rest obtained from reference TRBV19 and TRBJ1-1, is as follows: DGGITQSPKYLFRKEGQNVTLSCEQNLNHDAMYWYRQDPGQGLRLIYYSQIVNDFQKGDIAEGYSVSREKKESFPLTVTSAQKNPTAFYLCASSGQANTEAFFGQGTRLTVV.